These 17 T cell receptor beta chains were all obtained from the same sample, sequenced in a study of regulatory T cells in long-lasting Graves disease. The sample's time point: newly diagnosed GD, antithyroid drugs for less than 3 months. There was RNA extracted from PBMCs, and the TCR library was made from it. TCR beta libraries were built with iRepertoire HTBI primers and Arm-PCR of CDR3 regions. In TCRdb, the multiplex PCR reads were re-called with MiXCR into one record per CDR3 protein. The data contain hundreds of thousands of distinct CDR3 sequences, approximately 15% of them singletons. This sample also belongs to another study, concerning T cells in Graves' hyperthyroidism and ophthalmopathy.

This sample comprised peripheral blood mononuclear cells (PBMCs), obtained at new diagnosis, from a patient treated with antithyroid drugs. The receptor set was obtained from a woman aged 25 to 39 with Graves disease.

CDR3 DNA: TGCAGTGCTAGAGTTGACAGCGGGGGGCAGTATTTT. It translates to CSARVDSGGQYF. This chain connects TRBV20-1 to TRBJ2-3; 8 nucleotides line up with TRBD2. Per the germline V gene, CDR1 is DFQATT and CDR2 is SNEGSKA (reference sequence). This CDR3 has 12 amino acids. Trimming removed 1 base from V and 11 bases from J; junction bases left unmatched: 5.

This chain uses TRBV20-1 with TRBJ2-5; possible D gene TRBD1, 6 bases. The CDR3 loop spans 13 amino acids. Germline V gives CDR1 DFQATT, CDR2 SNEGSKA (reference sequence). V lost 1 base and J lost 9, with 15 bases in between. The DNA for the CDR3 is TGCAGTGCTAGAGGAACAGGGATTTGGGCCCAGTACTTC. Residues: CSARGTGIWAQYF.

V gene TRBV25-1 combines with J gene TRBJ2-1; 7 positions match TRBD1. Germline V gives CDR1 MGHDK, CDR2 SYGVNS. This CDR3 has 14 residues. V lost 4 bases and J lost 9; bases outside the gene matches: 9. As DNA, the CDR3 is TGTGCCAGCAGTGCCGACAGGGTGTTAGGTGAGCAGTTCTTC. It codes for CASSADRVLGEQFF.

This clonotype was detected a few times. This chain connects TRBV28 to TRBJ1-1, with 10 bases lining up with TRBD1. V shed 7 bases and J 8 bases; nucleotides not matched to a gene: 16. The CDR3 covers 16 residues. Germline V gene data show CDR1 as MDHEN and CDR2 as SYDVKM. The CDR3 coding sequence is TGTGCCAGCACCCGGGGACGGGACAGGGGTAAGCGGGAAGCTTTCTTT. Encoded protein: CASTRGRDRGKREAFF.

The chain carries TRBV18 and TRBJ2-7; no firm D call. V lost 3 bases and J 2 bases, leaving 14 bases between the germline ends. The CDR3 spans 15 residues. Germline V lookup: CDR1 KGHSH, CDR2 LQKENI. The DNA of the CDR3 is TGTGCCAGCTCACCTATTGTGAGTAATGCCTACGAGCAGTACTTC. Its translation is CASSPIVSNAYEQYF. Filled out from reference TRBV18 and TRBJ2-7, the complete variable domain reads NAGVMQNPRHLVRRRGQEARLRCSPMKGHSHVYWYRQLPEEGLKFMVYLQKENIIDESGMPKERFSAEFPKEGPSILRIQQVVRGDSAAYFCASSPIVSNAYEQYFGPGTRLTVT.

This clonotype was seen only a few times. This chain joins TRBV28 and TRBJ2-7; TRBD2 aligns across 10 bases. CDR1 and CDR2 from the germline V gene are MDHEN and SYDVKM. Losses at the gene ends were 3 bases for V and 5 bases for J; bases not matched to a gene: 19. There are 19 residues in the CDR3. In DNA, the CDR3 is TGTGCCAGCAGTTTTAGTTCTCCGGCTAGCGGGAGCCTAGGTAACGAGCAGTACTTC. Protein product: CASSFSSPASGSLGNEQYF.

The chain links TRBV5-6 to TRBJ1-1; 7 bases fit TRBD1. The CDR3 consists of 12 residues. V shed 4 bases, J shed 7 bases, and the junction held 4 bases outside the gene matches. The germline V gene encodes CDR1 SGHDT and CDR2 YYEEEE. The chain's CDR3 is CASSPNRGEAFF. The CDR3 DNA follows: TGTGCCAGCAGCCCTAACAGGGGTGAAGCTTTCTTT.

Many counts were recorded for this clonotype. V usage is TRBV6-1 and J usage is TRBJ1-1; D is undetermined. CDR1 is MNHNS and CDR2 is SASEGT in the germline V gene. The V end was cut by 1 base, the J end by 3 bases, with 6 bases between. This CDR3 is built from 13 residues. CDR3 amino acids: CASSEGAHTEAFF. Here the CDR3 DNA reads TGTGCCAGCAGTGAAGGGGCACACACTGAAGCTTTCTTT.

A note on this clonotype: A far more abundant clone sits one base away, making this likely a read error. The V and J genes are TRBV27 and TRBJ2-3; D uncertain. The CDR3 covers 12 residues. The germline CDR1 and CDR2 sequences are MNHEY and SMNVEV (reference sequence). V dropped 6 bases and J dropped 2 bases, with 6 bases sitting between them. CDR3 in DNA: TGTGCCAGCAGGTTCTTCACAGATACGCAGTATTTT. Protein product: CASRFFTDTQYF.

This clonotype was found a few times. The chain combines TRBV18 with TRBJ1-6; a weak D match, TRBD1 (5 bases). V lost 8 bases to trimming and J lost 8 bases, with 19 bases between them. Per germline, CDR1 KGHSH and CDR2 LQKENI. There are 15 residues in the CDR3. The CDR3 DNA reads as TGTGCCAGCACAACTTCCGGACAACGCGATTCACCCCTCCACTTT. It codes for CASTTSGQRDSPLHF.

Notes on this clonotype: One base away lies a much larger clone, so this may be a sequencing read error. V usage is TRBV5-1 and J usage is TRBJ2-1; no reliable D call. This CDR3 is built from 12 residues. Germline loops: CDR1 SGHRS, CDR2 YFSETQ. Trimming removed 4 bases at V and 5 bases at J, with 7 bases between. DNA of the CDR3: TGCGCCAGCAGCGTCGGCCACAATGAGCAGTTCTTC. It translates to CASSVGHNEQFF.

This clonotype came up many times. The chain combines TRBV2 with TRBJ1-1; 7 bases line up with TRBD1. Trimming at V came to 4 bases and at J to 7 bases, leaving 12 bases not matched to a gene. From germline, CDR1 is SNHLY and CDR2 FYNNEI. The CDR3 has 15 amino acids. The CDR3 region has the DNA TGTGCCAGCAGTGGGAAGGGGACAGACAGCATTGAAGCTTTCTTT. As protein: CASSGKGTDSIEAFF.

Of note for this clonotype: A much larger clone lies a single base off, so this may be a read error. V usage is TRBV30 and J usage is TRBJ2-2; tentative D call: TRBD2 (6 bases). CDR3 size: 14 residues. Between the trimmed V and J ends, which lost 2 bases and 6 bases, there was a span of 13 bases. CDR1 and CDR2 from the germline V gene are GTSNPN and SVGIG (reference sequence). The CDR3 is CAWSSGLTAGELFF. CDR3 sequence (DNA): TGTGCCTGGAGTAGCGGACTAACCGCCGGGGAGCTGTTTTTT.

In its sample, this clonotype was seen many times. The CDR3 DNA reads as TGTGCCAGCAGCCAAGGGTCCCAGCCCCAGCATTTT. Translation gives CASSQGSQPQHF. J is TRBJ1-5 and V is TRBV3-1, with D unclear. Germline V gene data show CDR1 as LGHDT and CDR2 as YNNKEL (reference sequence). The CDR3 is 12 amino acids. V lost 1 base and J 7 bases, leaving 5 bases between the germline ends.

CDR3 DNA sequence: TGTGCCAGCAGCATCGGGACAGTTGGCTATGGCTACACCTTC. Translated, it gives CASSIGTVGYGYTF. J is TRBJ1-2 and V is TRBV7-2, with TRBD1 matching over 7 bases. Germline CDR1 SGHTA, CDR2 FQGNSA. The CDR3 extends over 14 amino acids. V lost 5 bases, J lost 4 bases, and 7 bases stayed unmatched.

The CDR3 loop is CSARGGGLQPHEQFF. For the CDR3, the DNA is TGCAGTGCTAGGGGGGGAGGGCTTCAGCCCCATGAGCAGTTCTTC. The V gene is TRBV20-1, the J gene TRBJ2-1; 7 bases match TRBD2. The CDR3 has 15 residues. Per germline, CDR1 DFQATT and CDR2 SNEGSKA (reference sequence). Trimming removed 3 bases from V and 8 bases from J; junction bases left unmatched: 13.

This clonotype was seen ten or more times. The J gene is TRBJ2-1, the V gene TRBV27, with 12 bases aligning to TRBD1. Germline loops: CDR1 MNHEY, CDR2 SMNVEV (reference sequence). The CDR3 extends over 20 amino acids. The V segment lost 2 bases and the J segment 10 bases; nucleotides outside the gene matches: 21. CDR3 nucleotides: TGTGCCAGCAGTTTAGGGGACAGGGGGCCCCGTCGGGAACGCGGGACGGAGCAGTTCTTC. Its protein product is CASSLGDRGPRRERGTEQFF.